This T cell receptor beta chain was obtained from a study of CXCR3-negative and CXCR3-positive naive CD8 T cells. Study results and caveats: For naive cells, CXCR3-negative and CXCR3-positive subsets had similar TRBV-TRBJ usage; for memory cells, usage differed. CXCR3-positive naive cells had TRB CDR3s that were more hydrophobic than CXCR3-negative naive cells had. Much lower diversity was found in memory CD8+ cells, while both naive subsets had comparably high diversity.

5' RACE with UMI labels generated the TRB cDNA libraries. TCRdb re-called the 5' RACE reads, yielding one record per CDR3 amino acid sequence without DNA. This table lists approximately 90,000 distinct CDR3 sequences. Worth noting for this clonotype: Its antigen is unknown.

In germline, CDR1 is DFQATT, CDR2 SNEGSKA (reference sequence). The CDR3 runs to 16 residues. The study sorted every CD8+ T cell subset in triplicate at under 350,000 cells each. The source material was naive CXCR3+ CD8+ T cells from blood. Documented subset: CD45RO-CCR7+CD27+CD95- naive CD8+ T cells expressing CXCR3 (TNR3+). The rearrangement joins TRBV20-1 to TRBJ2-7; TCRdb calls TRBD2, which cannot be checked without DNA. The clonotype originates from a human donor in good health. Some clones in this sample may be carry-over from other donors' samples. CDR3 protein: CSVILAAGKTGYEQYF.